This record concerns one TCR beta chain sequence. Profiling relied on immunoSEQ multiplex PCR, and the TCRdb table lists in-frame clones only, not all of them. The table includes around 100,000 clones, 75% to 95% detected once. V was clipped by 0 bases and J by 3 bases, with 13 bases between them. The CDR3 covers 16 residues. Germline V gene lookup returns CDR1 SGHRS and CDR2 YFSETQ. The sample is drawn from a study of siplizumab effects on memory and regulatory T cells. The TCR sequence derives from a human donor in good health. Sequencing was performed on CD4+ T cells sorted from blood. The rearrangement links TRBV5-1 to TRBJ2-4; no reliable D call. The CDR3 loop reads CASSLEVGAGKNIQYF. The CDR3 region has the DNA TGCGCCAGCAGCTTGGAAGTGGGCGCAGGCAAAAACATTCAGTACTTC. The variable domain in full, completed from reference TRBV5-1 and TRBJ2-4, reads KAGVTQTPRYLIKTRGQQVTLSCSPISGHRSVSWYQQTPGQGLQFLFEYFSETQRNKGNFPGRFSGRQFSNSRSEMNVSTLELGDSALYLCASSLEVGAGKNIQYFGAGTRLSVL.